One TCR beta chain is described in this entry. Its target is unknown. These data originate in a study of radiation and T cells in renal cell carcinoma. Whole-study findings and limits: Top tumor clonotypes rose in blood 2 weeks post-radiation, then contracted.

The time point: blood 4 weeks post-SBRT, at nephrectomy. The treatment: 15 Gy SBRT to primary tumor, nephrectomy 4 weeks later. The tumor was a clear cell renal cell carcinoma. The table came from immunoSEQ multiplex PCR; TCRdb's copy has only in-frame clones and leaves some out. The sample lists 30,000 to 40,000 clones; 81% were seen once. CDR1 is MNHEY and CDR2 is SMNVEV in the germline V gene (reference sequence). The CDR3 consists of 15 residues. Trimming removed 2 bases from V and 4 bases from J, with 11 bases in between. This sequence joins TRBV27 and TRBJ2-2; no clear D. The receptor was derived from a man in his sixties with renal cell carcinoma. The material sequenced was blood, taken from a patient whose treatment included radiotherapy and nephrectomy. This CDR3 is CASSLRTSSTGELFF. The CDR3 DNA follows: TGTGCCAGCAGTTTACGGACGTCGAGCACCGGGGAGCTGTTTTTT.